A selection of T cell receptor beta chains follows, all from one sample in a study of OX40 agonist ivuxolimab in advanced cancers. Here immunoSEQ multiplex PCR was the method, and the copy in TCRdb shows in-frame clones only, minus some. This sample has 60,000 or so clones; about nine tenths occur once, and the top ten carry less than 6%. Source: CD4+ or CD8+ T cells sorted from blood, taken in a trial of the OX40 agonist ivuxolimab. The receptors stem from an adult with an advanced solid tumor such as melanoma, head and neck, liver or kidney cancer. CDR3s include the opening cysteine and the closing phenylalanine or tryptophan. A D gene is named only where the DNA matches it firmly. Clone size appears in some rows only: once, few, many, or a class for an expanded clone.

v_gene	d_gene	j_gene	abundance	CDR3nt	CDR3aa
TRBV28	NA	TRBJ1-1	NA	TGTGCCAGCAGTTCAGGGGTGAGGAACACTGAAGCTTTCTTT	CASSSGVRNTEAFF
TRBV5-4	NA	TRBJ2-6	NA	TGTGCCAGCAGAGTGACAGGCTCTGGGGCCAACGTCCTGACTTTC	CASRVTGSGANVLTF
TRBV6-5	NA	TRBJ2-2	NA	TGTGCCAGCAGCCCTAGGATTCGAGGCACCGGGGAGCTGTTTTTT	CASSPRIRGTGELFF
TRBV7-9	NA	TRBJ2-7	once	TGTGCCAGCAGCTTCAGTACTACCTACGAGCAGTACTTC	CASSFSTTYEQYF
TRBV9	TRBD1	TRBJ2-5	NA	TGTGCCAGCAGCGCCACCACAGGGGGAACCCAGTACTTC	CASSATTGGTQYF
TRBV5-1	TRBD2	TRBJ2-5	NA	TGCGCCAGCAGCTTGGCTAGCGGAAAAGAGACCCAGTACTTC	CASSLASGKETQYF
TRBV28	TRBD2	TRBJ2-4	NA	TGTGCCAGCGGGATTGAGAGTGGCGGGAGGAACATTCAGTACTTC	CASGIESGGRNIQYF
TRBV28	NA	TRBJ1-5	NA	TGTGCCAGCAGTTTCGCTCGGTATAGCAATCAGCCCCAGCATTTT	CASSFARYSNQPQHF
TRBV5-6	NA	TRBJ2-7	few	TGTGCCACAACTGGCGAGCAGTACTTC	CATTGEQYF
TRBV19	TRBD2	TRBJ2-7	NA	TGTGCCAGTAGTATGGGGGGGAACTACGAGCAGTACTTC	CASSMGGNYEQYF
TRBV5-1	NA	TRBJ1-6	NA	TGCGCCAGCAGCTTGGCCCGGAACACCGCAGACGGTTCACCCCTCCACTTT	CASSLARNTADGSPLHF
TRBV28	TRBD2	TRBJ2-1	NA	TGTGCCAGCCTCCTTACGTTAGCGGGAGGCCAGAGCTCCTACAATGAGCAGTTCTTC	CASLLTLAGGQSSYNEQFF
TRBV28	NA	TRBJ2-1	NA	TGTGCCAGCAGCCCAGGGTTCCGGAACAATGAGCAGTTCTTC	CASSPGFRNNEQFF
TRBV4-1	NA	TRBJ2-2	NA	TGCGCCAGCAGCCGGGACGCGAACACCGGGGAGCTGTTTTTT	CASSRDANTGELFF
TRBV14	NA	TRBJ2-3	NA	TGTGCCAGCAGCCAAGAATTCGATACGCAGTATTTT	CASSQEFDTQYF
TRBV18	NA	TRBJ2-5	NA	TGTGCCAGCTCACCACTTCAACATGGCGAGACCCAGTACTTC	CASSPLQHGETQYF
TRBV2	NA	TRBJ2-5	NA	TGTGCCAGCAGTGGCTGGGGCCTCAGCGTGGAGACCCAGTACTTC	CASSGWGLSVETQYF
TRBV28	TRBD2	TRBJ2-5	NA	TGTGCCAGCACCCCGACTAGCGGGAGATTCGGAGAGACCCAGTACTTC	CASTPTSGRFGETQYF
TRBV15	TRBD1	TRBJ1-1	NA	TGTGCCACCAGCAGAGATAGAGAGGGGGCTGTCACTGAAGCTTTCTTT	CATSRDREGAVTEAFF
TRBV5-1	TRBD1	TRBJ1-5	NA	TGCGCCAGCAGCCCGACGACAGGGTTGGCAGCTCAGCCCCAGCATTTT	CASSPTTGLAAQPQHF
TRBV2	TRBD2	TRBJ2-4	NA	TGTGCCAGCAGAGAAAAGCGGGAGGGGTTTAATACCCAAAACATTCAGTACTTC	CASREKREGFNTQNIQYF
TRBV6-1	TRBD2	TRBJ2-7	NA	TGTGCCAGCAGGCCTAGCGGGAGGCACTCCTACGAGCAGTACTTC	CASRPSGRHSYEQYF
TRBV25-1	TRBD2	TRBJ2-3	NA	TGTGCCAGTGTGGGGGGGGGCACAGATACGCAGTATTTT	CASVGGGTDTQYF
TRBV4-1	TRBD1	TRBJ2-7	NA	TGCGCCAGCAGCCAAGACGTCGAACAGACAGGGGGCTTGAACGAGCAGTACTTC	CASSQDVEQTGGLNEQYF
TRBV27	NA	TRBJ2-7	NA	TGTGCCAGCAGTTTTCGCTTGGACTTGCGCAACTCCTACGAGCAGTACTTC	CASSFRLDLRNSYEQYF
TRBV14	TRBD1	TRBJ1-2	NA	TGTGCCAGCAGCCCGGACAGGGGGTTTGCGTTTGGCTACACCTTC	CASSPDRGFAFGYTF
TRBV7-8	NA	TRBJ1-3	NA	TGTGCCAGCAGCTTTAGGGGCGACACGCGAAACACCATATATTTT	CASSFRGDTRNTIYF
TRBV6-5	NA	TRBJ2-2	NA	TGTGCCAGCACCAACTCCGGGGAGCTGTTTTTT	CASTNSGELFF
TRBV20-1	NA	TRBJ1-1	NA	TGCAGTGCGTCCAGGGATTGGGCTTTCTTT	CSASRDWAFF
TRBV5-4	TRBD2	TRBJ2-2	NA	TGTGCCAGCAGCCGAGCGGGAGCGGGGACCGGGGAGCTGTTTTTT	CASSRAGAGTGELFF
TRBV4-1	TRBD1	TRBJ2-7	NA	TGCGCCAGCAGCCAAGATGGGACAGGGAAAACCTACGAGCAGTACTTC	CASSQDGTGKTYEQYF
TRBV10-3	NA	TRBJ1-5	NA	TGTGCCATCGCCGGCAAAGGTCAGCCCCAGCATTTT	CAIAGKGQPQHF
TRBV6-1	NA	TRBJ2-3	NA	TGTGCCAGCAGTGTTTTAGTGGCCAGCACAGATACGCAGTATTTT	CASSVLVASTDTQYF
TRBV2	TRBD1	TRBJ2-2	NA	TGTGCCAGCAGGGGGGGACAGGGCCCCTCGAACACCGGGGAGCTGTTTTTT	CASRGGQGPSNTGELFF
TRBV21-1	NA	TRBJ2-2	NA	TGTGCCAGCAGCCCGAGGGGATCTCCCTCTGGAAACACCGGGGAGCTGTTTTTT	CASSPRGSPSGNTGELFF
TRBV6-5	TRBD1	TRBJ2-1	NA	TGTGCCAGCAGTTACTCGGGACAGGCGTACAATGAGCAGTTCTTC	CASSYSGQAYNEQFF
TRBV30	NA	TRBJ1-1	once	TGTGCCTGGAGGAGGACGGAGGTTGAAGCTTTCTTT	CAWRRTEVEAFF
TRBV28	TRBD1	TRBJ2-5	NA	TGTGCCAGCAGTTCCGCCGGGACAGGAGGGGCGGAGACCCAGTACTTC	CASSSAGTGGAETQYF
TRBV28	TRBD1	TRBJ1-2	NA	TGTGCCAGCAGTTTAAGGGGGCCGAGCTATGGCTACACCTTC	CASSLRGPSYGYTF
TRBV4-2	TRBD2	TRBJ2-7	NA	TGTGCCAGCAGGAACTTAGCGGGAGGGGGTTACGAGCAGTACTTC	CASRNLAGGGYEQYF
TRBV5-1	NA	TRBJ1-3	NA	TGCGCCAGCAGCTTGGGTTCTGGAAACACCATATATTTT	CASSLGSGNTIYF
TRBV7-8	TRBD2	TRBJ2-3	NA	TGTGCCAGCAGCTTAGAGTGGAGCGGGAGGGCCGGAGATACGCAGTATTTT	CASSLEWSGRAGDTQYF
TRBV27	TRBD2	TRBJ2-7	NA	TGTGCCAGCAGGAGAATACAGGGAAATAGCGGGAGGACCCTGTACGAGCAGTACTTC	CASRRIQGNSGRTLYEQYF
TRBV4-1	NA	TRBJ1-6	NA	TGCGCCAGCAGTGGGACCACCGCGGATTCACCCCTCCACTTT	CASSGTTADSPLHF